This T cell receptor (beta chain) was recovered during a study of T cells in Graves' hyperthyroidism and ophthalmopathy. Points from the study as a whole: Ophthalmopathy onset followed model prediction by a median approximately 6.2 months.

A patient was excluded if there was uncontrolled infection, other autoimmune disease, pregnancy or lactation. This clonotype was seen at least ten times. Its antigen is still unknown. The investigators amplified TCR beta CDR3 regions from RNA transcripts. Initially, a first-round RT-PCR of the TCR CDR3 employed the HTBI primer set. MiXCR was run by TCRdb on the multiplex PCR reads, yielding one entry per CDR3 protein. There are hundreds of thousands of distinct CDR3 sequences in the sample; 38% occur only once, and 8.9% lies in the top ten. V lost 3 bases and J lost 7, with 15 bases in between. The CDR3 length is 14 residues.

This clonotype originated in a man between 18 and 29 years old with Graves' hyperthyroidism. The chain uses TRBV12-3 or TRBV12-4 and TRBJ1-2; D uncertain. Sequenced sample: blood. The CDR3 spells CASSLDPQPAGYTF. DNA for the CDR3: TGTGCCAGCAGTTTGGACCCACAGCCGGCTGGCTACACCTTC.